This T cell receptor beta chain is from a study of T cells in Graves' hyperthyroidism and ophthalmopathy. The study's findings and limits: Blood also contained most expanded thyroid clonotypes above 0.001. Ophthalmopathy was predicted by the model a median of roughly 6 months ahead of onset.

This clonotype was counted at least ten times. As yet, its antigen is unknown. RNA transcripts yielded amplified TCR beta CDR3 regions. TCR CDR3 underwent first-round RT-PCR with the HTBI primer set. A single record per CDR3 protein comes from TCRdb applying MiXCR to the multiplex PCR reads. The data show some 440,000 distinct CDR3 sequences, with around 16% seen just once and around 7.7% held by the top ten. Fresh 10 ml peripheral blood yielded PBMCs. V lost 4 bases and J lost 8; bases outside the gene matches: 10. The germline V gene encodes CDR1 SGHRS and CDR2 YFSETQ. CDR3 length equals 15 residues. The chain combines TRBV5-1 with TRBJ2-1, with 9 bases identical to TRBD1. The sequenced material came from blood. This receptor was identified in a woman between 18 and 29 years old with Graves' hyperthyroidism. The CDR3 DNA reads as TGCGCCAGCAGCCCGGTGACAGGGGGTTTTTATGAGCAGTTCTTC. The encoded protein is CASSPVTGGFYEQFF.